These 19 T cell receptor beta chains came from one sample sequenced in a study of beta chain features in type 1 diabetes (dated by TCRdb to the late 2010s). On the study overall, not on this receptor specifically: In all four CD4+ subsets, TCRB CDR3 length was moderately but significantly shorter in type 1 diabetes patients.

These receptors' antigens are unknown. Preparation of the library involved the immunoSEQ multiplex PCR assay. The entire amount of isolated RNA was reverse transcribed using the High Capacity cDNA Reverse Transcription Kit, so the sequenced TCRB transcripts were expressed ones. TCRdb mirrors the immuneACCESS table, restricted to in-frame sequences. Some clones are absent from its copies; in checked studies, under half trace to an unresolved V gene, and the reason for the others is unknown. In all, the sample holds roughly 230,000 clones, and roughly 10% of those were seen once. The top ten hold over 0.015% of the sample. The sequenced sample consisted of naive CD4+ T cells from blood. In light of the paper, this sample's cell subset or site label describes: true naive CD4+ T cells. These receptors were obtained from a young man with type 1 diabetes.

This chain uses TRBV4-3 with TRBJ2-1; TRBD2 agrees at 9 bases. The junction had 5 bases not matched to a gene; V was cut back by 0 bases and J by 8 bases. The CDR3 runs 15 residues. CDR1 and CDR2 from the germline V gene are LGHNA and YSLEER. CDR3 amino acids: CASSQEPAGGHEQFF. CDR3 DNA: TGCGCCAGCAGCCAAGAACCAGCGGGGGGTCATGAGCAGTTCTTC.

This clone appeared a few times. The chain is built from TRBV6-5 and TRBJ1-6, with 7 bases that match TRBD1. The CDR3 runs to 15 residues. The trim removed 4 bases at V and 8 bases at J, leaving 8 bases unmatched. Germline loops: CDR1 MNHEY, CDR2 SVGAGI. The CDR3: CASSSAGTAYSPLHF. CDR3 coding DNA: TGTGCCAGCAGTTCTGCCGGGACAGCGTATTCACCCCTCCACTTT.

This sequence joins TRBV30 and TRBJ2-5, with a weak D call TRBD2 (7 bases). This CDR3 contains 13 residues. Germline lookup yields CDR1 GTSNPN and CDR2 SVGIG (reference sequence). CDR3: CAWGGGLRETQYF. CDR3 bases: TGTGCGTGGGGCGGGGGCCTACGAGAGACCCAGTACTTC.

The chain couples TRBV4-1 to TRBJ1-2, with 8 bases fitting TRBD1. This CDR3 contains 16 residues. J was trimmed by 3 bases and V by 0 bases; bases with no gene match: 6. CDR1 and CDR2 (germline): MGHRA, YSYEKL. CDR3 loop: CASSQESRGHDYGYTF. CDR3 bases: TGCGCCAGCAGCCAAGAAAGCAGGGGGCATGACTATGGCTACACCTTC.

Concerning this clone: The germline gene is not matched at one end of the junction; a read error may be the cause. The V gene is TRBV14, the J gene TRBJ2-7; 8 bases are a match to TRBD1. This CDR3 spans 12 amino acids. Germline V CDR1 and CDR2: SGHDN, FVKESK. The CDR3 sequence is CASSQGPGQAFF. CDR3 nucleotide sequence: TGTGCCAGCAGCCAAGGACCGGGACAGGCTTTCTTC.

This clone was seen more than once but under ten times. CDR3 region: CAWSVRELSTNEKLFF. The CDR3 bases are TGTGCCTGGAGTGTACGGGAGCTTTCAACTAATGAAAAACTGTTTTTT. V usage is TRBV30 and J usage is TRBJ1-4; D is unresolved. V was pared by 0 bases and J by 0 bases, with 11 bases between. Germline V gene sequence: CDR1 GTSNPN, CDR2 SVGIG (reference sequence). The CDR3 is 16 amino acids.

This chain uses TRBV7-9 with TRBJ2-3; TRBD1 might be the D (6 bases). Trimming cost V 4 bases and J 4 bases, with 12 bases left between them. Germline V gene sequence: CDR1 SEHNR, CDR2 FQNEAQ (reference sequence). The CDR3 length is 14 residues. The CDR3 sequence is CASSSTGLADTQYF. The CDR3 region has the DNA TGTGCCAGCAGCTCGACAGGTTTGGCAGATACGCAGTATTTT.

This chain connects TRBV6-5 to TRBJ2-4; the match to TRBD1 covers 8 bases. The V and J ends lost 6 bases and 8 bases, in that order; junction bases with no gene match: 9. CDR3 size: 14 residues. CDR1 is MNHEY, CDR2 SVGAGI, per germline. The CDR3 region is CASSLGRGRDIQYF. The DNA for the CDR3 is TGTGCCAGCAGCCTGGGCAGGGGGCGAGACATTCAGTACTTC.

J is TRBJ2-3 and V is TRBV7-2; maybe TRBD1 (6 bases). The CDR3 loop spans 16 amino acids. The V end was cut by 1 base, the J end by 5 bases, with 16 bases between. Germline V lookup: CDR1 SGHTA, CDR2 FQGNSA. CDR3 sequence: CASSLGVQGLLDTQYF. CDR3 bases: TGTGCCAGCAGCTTAGGGGTACAGGGTTTATTAGATACGCAGTATTTT.

This clone turned up a few times. The V gene is TRBV7-9, the J gene TRBJ1-1; 8 bases agree with TRBD1. The CDR3 is 13 amino acids. Germline V gene sequence: CDR1 SEHNR, CDR2 FQNEAQ (reference sequence). The CDR3 spells CASRQGSNTEAFF. The CDR3 DNA follows: TGTGCTAGCCGACAGGGGTCGAACACTGAAGCTTTCTTT.

The chain has TRBV5-1 and TRBJ1-1; perhaps TRBD1 as D (6 bases). Germline V gives CDR1 SGHRS, CDR2 YFSETQ. Trimming pared 9 bases from V and 14 bases from J, leaving 17 bases between. The CDR3 sequence is 10 residues long. Here the CDR3 reads CAMRRQGSFF. The CDR3 nucleotides read TGCGCCATGCGTCGGCAGGGGTCGTTCTTT.

The V call is TRBV5-4, the J call TRBJ2-1; 11 nucleotides agree with TRBD1. J lost 14 bases, V lost 3 bases, and 13 bases had no gene match. CDR1 SGHNT and CDR2 YYREEE come from the germline V gene (reference sequence). The CDR3 covers 15 residues. CDR3 sequence (DNA): TGTGCCAGCAGCTCCGGACAGGGGGCGCATTCGGTCGAGTTCTTC. It codes for CASSSGQGAHSVEFF.

This chain joins TRBV30 and TRBJ2-7; the D gene is possibly TRBD1 (6 bases). From germline, CDR1 is GTSNPN and CDR2 SVGIG (reference sequence). The CDR3 extends over 11 amino acids. Trimming cost V 6 bases and J 3 bases, with 9 bases left between them. CDR3 DNA: TGTGCCTGCTCCAGGGGCTACGAGCAGTACTTC. The encoded protein is CACSRGYEQYF.

This clone showed up just a few times. The chain is built from TRBV30 and TRBJ2-6; D possibly corresponds to TRBD2 (7 bases). The CDR3 has 16 residues. Trimming shortened V by 4 bases and J by 0 bases, and 13 bases separated the two germline ends. Germline CDR1 and CDR2: GTSNPN and SVGIG (reference sequence). CDR3 bases: TGTGCCTGGAACAGGGAGGGCGGCTCTGGGGCCAACGTCCTGACTTTC. It translates to CAWNREGGSGANVLTF.

V usage is TRBV9 and J usage is TRBJ2-3; perhaps TRBD2 as D (6 bases). The germline V gene has CDR1 SGDLS and CDR2 YYNGEE. V shed 4 bases and J shed 1 base, with 16 bases lying between them. The CDR3 length is 16 residues. The CDR3 coding sequence is TGTGCCAGCAGCACCCGACCTTGGGGGGGCACAGATACGCAGTATTTT. This codes for CASSTRPWGGTDTQYF.

This clone was counted only a few times. The CDR3 is CASSQETGGETQYF. The CDR3 region has the DNA TGTGCCAGCAGCCAAGAGACAGGGGGAGAGACCCAGTACTTC. The chain joins TRBV4-2 to TRBJ2-5, with TRBD1 identical over 9 bases. This CDR3 region has 14 residues. The J segment lost 4 bases and the V segment lost 0 bases, leaving 0 bases of the junction unmatched. From germline, CDR1 is LGHNA and CDR2 YNFKEQ.

The chain uses TRBV7-9 and TRBJ2-7; the match to TRBD1 covers 9 bases. This CDR3 has 15 amino acids. Trimming at V came to 2 bases and at J to 5 bases, leaving 7 bases not matched to a gene. CDR1 and CDR2 (germline): SEHNR, FQNEAQ (reference sequence). CDR3 amino acids: CASSLRDRELHEQYF. Written as DNA, the CDR3 is TGTGCCAGCAGCTTAAGGGACAGGGAGTTGCACGAGCAGTACTTC.

The chain joins TRBV11-2 to TRBJ2-6; tentative D call: TRBD1 (6 bases). The CDR3 contains 15 residues. The ends were cut back, 3 bases at V and 2 bases at J, with 8 bases in the middle. Germline assignment: CDR1 SGHAT and CDR2 FQNNGV. CDR3 protein: CASSLWTAGANVLTF. CDR3 sequence (DNA): TGTGCCAGCAGCTTGTGGACAGCTGGGGCCAACGTCCTGACTTTC.

This clone has a handful of counts. The gene calls are TRBV9 and TRBJ2-1; 13 positions agree with TRBD2. The CDR3 loop spans 15 amino acids. The J segment lost 7 bases and the V segment lost 3 bases, leaving 4 bases of the junction unmatched. Germline CDR1 and CDR2: SGDLS and YYNGEE. In DNA, the CDR3 is TGTGCCAGCAGCGAAGGGACTAGCGGGACGAATGAGCAGTTCTTC. Translated: CASSEGTSGTNEQFF. Variable domain in full (rest from reference TRBV9 and TRBJ2-1): DSGVTQTPKHLITATGQRVTLRCSPRSGDLSVYWYQQSLDQGLQFLIQYYNGEERAKGNILERFSAQQFPDLHSELNLSSLELGDSALYFCASSEGTSGTNEQFFGPGTRLTVL.